This TCR beta chain came from a study of blood T cell repertoires in acute mononucleosis (dated by TCRdb to the early 2020s). Some background on the complete study: Convalescent samples, which represented the memory response, were taken 5 to 8 months after the acute presentation. Mean blood EBV load was 3.5 to 4.5 log10 genome copies per million B cells during acute infection and 2.5 to 3 at convalescence. What the work shows at the level of the full study, not this receptor alone: Just 7.5% to 9% of the unique acute clonotypes remained in convalescence, but these persisting clonotypes accounted for most of the response, and new, diverse de novo clonotypes seemingly replaced the other acute clonotypes. For BRLF1 (YVL-BR), a dominant role in TCR repertoire selection was played by TCRalpha CDR3 motifs, whereas only a minimal role was played by TCRbeta. With only three donors in the cohort, group averages were based on very few individuals. Low acute-to-convalescent clonotype overlap might partly reflect sampling error, because only a fraction of each donor's blood was analyzed.

The CDR3 sequence holds 15 residues, the cysteine and phenylalanine included. Solely the CDR3 DNA is kept, with 45 bases framed from the first base. The germline V gene (reference sequence) supplies CDR1 GTSNPN and CDR2 SVGIG. According to the study, the label for this sample's time point signals: convalescence about 6 months (5-8 months) after acute presentation (visit 7). Over the course of primary infection, this study followed CD8 T cell responses against two immunodominant EBV epitopes, BRLF1 109 (YVL-BR) and BMLF1 280 (GLC-BM). A positive serum heterophile antibody test and EBV viral capsid antigen-specific IgM indicated primary EBV infection. As a first step, magnetic positive selection (MACS) was used to enrich total CD8 T cells from the PBMCs. Live CD3+ CD8+ tetramer+ cells were sorted on a FACSAria III to over 90% purity. A PE-conjugated tetramer loaded with the BRLF1 109-117 peptide was used for cell sorting. TCR repertoires of EBV epitope-specific CD8 T cells were deep-sequenced directly ex vivo after tetramer sorting, at acute infection and at convalescence. The donors were a few individuals between about 18 and 30 years old who had clinical acute infectious mononucleosis along with laboratory evidence of primary EBV infection. Heparinized peripheral blood was drawn at clinical presentation with mononucleosis symptoms and again about 6 months later. Ficoll-Paque density gradient centrifugation was used to isolate PBMCs.

For TCR profiling, total RNA from at least 9,500 sorted tetramer+ CD8 T cells was reverse transcribed into cDNA. PCR amplification of CDR3 regions used primers annealing to V and J regions and added unique molecular identifiers so that templates could be tracked. TCRalpha and TCRbeta chains were profiled using the immunoSEQ platform, including its sequencing and error-correction standards. As for the authors' bioinformatics: Clonal copy numbers were corrected for sequencing and PCR errors, and CDR3s were defined per IMGT conventions. Only productive rearrangements were analyzed, using immunoSEQ Analyzer versions 2.0 and 3.0, with gene-pairing frequencies processed further in Microsoft Excel. Circos plots were used to visualize V-J pairings, and MEME together with a custom motifSearch program was used to find CDR3 motifs. The OLGA algorithm was used to calculate the probability of generation of TCR sequences. Clonotypes found at both visits were termed persistent, clonotypes found only in the acute phase were termed nonpersistent, and clonotypes found only at convalescence were termed de novo. A public TCR was defined as an amino acid clonotype used by more than one donor. Entries here come from immuneACCESS through TCRdb and include only in-frame sequences with V and J called. Some clones fail to appear in such tables; in the studies checked, an unresolved V gene covers under half of the shortfall, and the cause of the remainder is unknown. V and J calls and clone size are as listed in that table; D and trimming were resolved from the DNA. For this sample there are hundreds of clones; approximately 30% appear just once. The ten largest clonotypes hold around three fifths of the sample.

Of note for this clone: The junction departs from the called germline gene at one end, perhaps through a read error.

Sequencing was performed on EBV YVL epitope tetramer+ CD8+ T cells sorted from PBMCs, taken during convalescence from infectious mononucleosis. The sample's cell subset or site label, decoded: CD8 T cells binding a tetramer with EBV BRLF1 109-117 peptide (YVL-BR). The V and J genes are TRBV30 and TRBJ1-5, with no reliable assignment of the D segment. The TCR comes from a man aged 18-30 years with infectious mononucleosis caused by EBV. The CDR3 loop reads CAWSRPVGSNQPLHF. Read as DNA, the sequence is TGTGCCTGGAGTAGGCCTGTCGGTAGCAATCAGCCCCTGCATTTT.